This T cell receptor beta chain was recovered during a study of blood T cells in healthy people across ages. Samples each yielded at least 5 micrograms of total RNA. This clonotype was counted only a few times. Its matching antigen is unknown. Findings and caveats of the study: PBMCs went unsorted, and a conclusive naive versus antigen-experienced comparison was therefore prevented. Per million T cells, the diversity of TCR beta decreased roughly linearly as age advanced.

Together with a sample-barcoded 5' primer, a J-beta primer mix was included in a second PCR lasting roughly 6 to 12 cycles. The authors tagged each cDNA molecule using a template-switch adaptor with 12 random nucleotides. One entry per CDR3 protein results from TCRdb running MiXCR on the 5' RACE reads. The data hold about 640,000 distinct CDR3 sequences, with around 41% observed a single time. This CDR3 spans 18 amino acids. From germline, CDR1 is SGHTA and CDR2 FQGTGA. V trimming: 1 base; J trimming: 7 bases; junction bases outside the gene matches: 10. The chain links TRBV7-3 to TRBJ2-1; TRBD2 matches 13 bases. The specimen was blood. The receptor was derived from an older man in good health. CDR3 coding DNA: TGTGCCAGCAGCTTAAAGGGGGCGGGGACTAGCGGGGTTAATGAGCAGTTCTTC. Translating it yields CASSLKGAGTSGVNEQFF.